The present entry profiles one T cell receptor beta chain with its context. The sample originates from a study of OX40 agonist ivuxolimab in advanced cancers. Study overall: Subjects had a mean age of roughly 60 years, with a range of roughly 20 to 79; more than 70% were male.

Assay used: immunoSEQ multiplex PCR; TCRdb lists only in-frame clones, some missing. The sample yields 30,000 to 45,000 clones, roughly 77% seen once. The CDR3 contains 13 residues. Germline values: CDR1 SGHRS, CDR2 YFSETQ. The V end lost 4 bases, the J end lost 7 bases, and 13 bases lay between the germline ends. Blood was sampled at baseline, cycle 4 day 1, and cycle 7 day 1. This sample comprised CD4+ or CD8+ T cells sorted from blood, obtained in a trial of the OX40 agonist ivuxolimab. This receptor was identified in an adult with an advanced solid tumor such as melanoma, head and neck, liver or kidney cancer. The chain uses TRBV5-1 and TRBJ2-3; D is unclear. This CDR3 is CASSGSLMNTQYF. The CDR3 bases are TGCGCCAGCAGCGGAAGTCTTATGAATACGCAGTATTTT.